This T cell receptor (beta chain) is drawn from a study of blood T cell repertoires in COVID-19. Everyone who took part was roughly 18 to 89 years old, and they came from roughly 25 US areas. Before being deemed recovered, Cohort 3 donors had two negative PCRs, clearance, or symptom resolution. Original processing methods: Reference gene primer amplification yielded estimated nucleated cell counts. Assay used: immunoSEQ multiplex PCR; TCRdb lists only in-frame clones, some missing. V and J calls and clone size come straight from that table; D and trimming were deduced from the DNA. Of fewer than 500,000 clones in the sample, 75% to 90% were seen once. This CDR3 has 13 amino acids. V gave up 4 bases and J gave up 3 bases; unmatched junction bases: 4. Germline V gene data show CDR1 as SGHKS and CDR2 as YYEKEE (reference sequence).

The receptor was derived from a man between 25 and 39 years old who had recovered from COVID-19. Sequences were obtained from PBMCs or T cells enriched from blood (not recorded which). The chain joins TRBV5-5 to TRBJ2-7; 7 bases map to TRBD2. This CDR3 is CASSVRDYYEQYF. Here the CDR3 DNA reads TGTGCCAGCAGCGTGAGGGACTACTACGAGCAGTACTTC. Full variable domain (rest looked up from reference TRBV5-5 and TRBJ2-7): DAGVTQSPTHLIKTRGQQVTLRCSPISGHKSVSWYQQVLGQGPQFIFQYYEKEERGRGNFPDRFSARQFPNYSSELNVNALLLGDSALYLCASSVRDYYEQYFGPGTRLTVT.